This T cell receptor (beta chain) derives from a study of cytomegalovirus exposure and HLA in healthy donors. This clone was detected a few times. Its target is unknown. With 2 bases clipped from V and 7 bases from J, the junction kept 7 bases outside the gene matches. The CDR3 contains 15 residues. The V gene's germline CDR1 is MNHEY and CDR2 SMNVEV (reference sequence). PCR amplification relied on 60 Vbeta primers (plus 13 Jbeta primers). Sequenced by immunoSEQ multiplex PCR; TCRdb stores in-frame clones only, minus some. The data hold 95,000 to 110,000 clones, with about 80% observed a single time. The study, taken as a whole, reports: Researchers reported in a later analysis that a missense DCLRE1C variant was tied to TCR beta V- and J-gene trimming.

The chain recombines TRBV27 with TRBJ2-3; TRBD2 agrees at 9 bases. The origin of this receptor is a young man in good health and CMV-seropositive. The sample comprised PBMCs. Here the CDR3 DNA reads TGTGCCAGCAGTTTAATGCGGGGGGGGACTCATACGCAGTATTTT. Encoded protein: CASSLMRGGTHTQYF.